This T cell receptor (beta chain) originates from a study of shared clonotypes between healthy human individuals. Note on this clone: This sample includes further DNA sequences coding for the same CDR3.

This table comes from immunoSEQ multiplex PCR, and its TCRdb copy is limited to in-frame clones, with some not included. This table has 780,000 or so clones, 72% appearing once. The TCR sequence derives from a woman aged 25 to 39 in good health. The specimen sequenced was memory CD4+ T cells sorted from blood. The subset: CD45RA-negative fraction.

The CDR3 region has the DNA TGTGCCAGCAGCTTGGATACAGATACGCAGTATTTT. Translating it yields CASSLDTDTQYF. This chain uses TRBV5-4 with TRBJ2-3; D unclear. Trimming took off 0 bases at V and 3 bases at J, with 2 bases between the two ends. The CDR3 spans 12 residues. Germline loops: CDR1 SGHNT, CDR2 YYREEE (reference sequence).